This T cell receptor (beta chain) was sequenced in a study of blood T cells in healthy people across ages. Study-wide points: A roughly linear fall in TCR beta diversity per million T cells was seen with increasing age. Because donor CMV status was unknown, expanded clonotype changes were possibly confounded.

The CDR3 sequence is 15 residues long. Using a J-beta primer mix together with a sample-barcoded 5' primer, a second PCR was run for 7 to 11 cycles. MiXCR, applied by TCRdb to the 5' RACE reads, yields one record per CDR3 protein. The sample comprises approximately 800,000 distinct CDR3 sequences, roughly 24% of which are singletons, and about 3% rests with the top ten. A few counts support this clonotype. The antigen remains undetermined. Mismatch with germline at one junction end may stem from a read error. These data were likewise used in another study, on T cells of mothers and their children. That paper states: The second PCR's M1S primer added sample barcodes and 2-4 random nucleotides.

This receptor was obtained from a boy between 5 and 17 years old in good health. The sample comprised blood. The genes are TRBV12-3 or TRBV12-4 and TRBJ2-2; D remains ambiguous. In DNA, the CDR3 is TGTGCCGGCAGCTCCACCGGGCATATCACCGGGGAGCTGTTTTTT. This codes for CAGSSTGHITGELFF.